The T cell receptor (beta chain) described here comes from a study of blood T cells in healthy people across ages (dated by TCRdb to between 2015 and 2017). The study in broad terms: In model experiments, roughly one uniquely barcoded TCR beta cDNA molecule per two T cells was captured by template switching. Using deep sequencing normalized with unique cDNA molecular identifiers, the study measured how TCR beta repertoire diversity changes with age. The donors were split into four age groups: young (average around 15 years), middle-aged (39), aged (about 62) and long-lived (roughly 88). To avoid experimental bias, donors of different ages were distributed randomly across sequencing lanes. The study analyzed two additional independent replicas of 1 million unique cDNA reads from the same blood draw for two donors, one aged 18 to 30 and one aged 80 or older.

Libraries were prepared through 5' RACE. Instrument used: Illumina HiSeq 2500. A second PCR of about 7 to 12 cycles was run with a J-beta primer mix and a sample-barcoded 5' primer. A unique molecular identifier was introduced onto each TCR beta cDNA molecule by a template-switch 5' adaptor carrying 12 random nucleotides. Each sample yielded at least 3 million CDR3-containing paired-end reads. The Mint cDNA synthesis kit, primed by a TRBC-specific oligonucleotide, was used to synthesize first-strand cDNA from all RNA. Following uracil-DNA glycosylase treatment, all cDNA underwent a first 18-cycle PCR with the universal primers M1SS and BC2_uni_R. As for how the authors treated the data: Normalization of each sample was performed by random selection of 1 million high-quality reads, each carrying a distinct molecular identifier. Reads sharing molecular identifiers were discarded rather than binned into consensus sequences. CDR3 identification, clonotype clustering and error correction used MiTCR with a Q25 quality threshold and the strictest error-elimination algorithm. Lower-bound total TCR beta diversity was estimated with a nonparametric unseen species model using Euler transformation. TCRdb reprocessed the public reads (quality trimming at Q25 with fastp, clone calling with MiXCR) and kept in-frame beta chains. Identical CDR3 protein sequences are pooled into one entry, listed with their most common genes and DNA. TCRdb assigned the V and J calls; the authors' analysis was not used. The sample has about 900,000 distinct CDR3 sequences on record, roughly 48% of them singletons. The leading ten clones occupy around 15% of the sample.

For this clonotype: It has no known antigen specificity. One base away there is no much larger clone; base qualities are not given.

The 39 donors, aged 6 to 90 years, were systemically healthy Caucasian individuals from Russia. Ten milliliters of peripheral blood were drawn from each donor into EDTA-treated Vacutainer tubes. Ficoll-Paque density-gradient centrifugation was used to isolate PBMCs, with at least 6.5 million per sample. Total RNA was extracted from PBMCs with Trizol reagent, with at least 5.5 micrograms obtained per sample. For every donor, flow cytometry on a PBMC aliquot measured the percentage of naive CD45RAhigh/CD27high T cells. Including cysteine and phenylalanine, the CDR3 has 14 amino acids. Of the read, only the CDR3 DNA is kept; its 42 bases are in frame from base 1. V and J are truncated by 0 bases and 4 bases respectively, leaving an intervening sequence of 12 bases. Reading the germline V gene (reference sequence) gives CDR1 DFQATT and CDR2 SNEGSKA. The full study reports these points: Estimates of total diversity based on one million sequenced T cells were considered lower bounds and underestimates. Donor CMV infection status was unknown, potentially confounding age-related changes in expanded clonotypes. Compared with the aged group, more naive CD4+ T cells, fewer expanded clones and increased TCR diversity were shown by the long-lived group, suggesting age selection. A strong correlation was found between observed TCR beta diversity and the percentage of naive T cells measured by flow cytometry. Since profiling was done on bulk unsorted PBMCs, naive and antigen-experienced compartments could not be conclusively compared. As age increased, observed TCR beta diversity per million T cells dropped in a roughly linear way, and a significant reduction was already evident by age 40.

This sequence originates from a man aged 25-45 years in good health. The sample comprised blood. The chain uses TRBV20-1 and TRBJ1-1, with a tentative D gene TRBD1 over 5 matching bases. The CDR3 reads as follows: CSAREPTGGTEAFF. The sequenced DNA is TGCAGTGCTAGAGAACCGACGGGGGGCACTGAAGCTTTCTTT.